These 23 T cell receptor beta chains originate from one sample sequenced in a study of blood T cell repertoires in COVID-19. Using immunoSEQ multiplex PCR, the repertoire was profiled, and TCRdb retains in-frame clones only, with some absent. Of about 360,000 clones listed, approximately 86% were seen once; the top ten hold approximately 2%. Sequenced input: PBMCs or T cells enriched from blood (not recorded which). The receptors originated from a woman aged 40 to 49 with acute COVID-19.

This chain links TRBV29-1 with TRBJ1-4, with 8 positions matching TRBD1. Germline CDR1 is SQVTM and CDR2 is ANQGSEA. This CDR3 contains 14 residues. The junction had 7 bases not matched to a gene; V was cut back by 0 bases and J by 10 bases. CDR3 region: CSVEEGQGAGKLFF. In DNA form, the CDR3 reads TGCAGCGTTGAAGAAGGGCAGGGGGCAGGAAAACTGTTTTTT.

This clone has more than one count but fewer than ten. This sequence joins TRBV10-3 and TRBJ2-3; D possibly corresponds to TRBD2 (5 bases). The CDR3 sequence is 15 residues long. The germline V gene has CDR1 ENHRY and CDR2 SYGVKD. Between the trimmed V and J ends, which lost 4 bases and 3 bases, there was a span of 14 bases. The DNA of the CDR3 is TGTGCCATCAGTGTGTGGGAGAATGGGACAGATACGCAGTATTTT. Translation gives CAISVWENGTDTQYF.

The chain recombines TRBV3-1 (or the pseudogene TRBV3-2) with TRBJ2-5; the match to TRBD2 covers 7 bases. The CDR3 sequence is 16 residues long. Germline CDR1 LGHDT, CDR2 YNNKEL (reference sequence). Trimming cost V 4 bases and J 2 bases; bases outside gene matches: 10. The CDR3 sequence is CASSPRMGGGQETQYF. CDR3 bases: TGTGCCAGCAGCCCGCGAATGGGCGGGGGACAAGAGACCCAGTACTTC.

The V and J genes are TRBV4-1 and TRBJ1-4, with D possibly TRBD1 on 6 matching bases. Trimming shortened V by 2 bases and J by 5 bases, and 21 bases separated the two germline ends. Germline CDR1 reads MGHRA; CDR2 reads YSYEKL. This CDR3 contains 18 residues. The CDR3 region is CASSQIRWGQQKNEKLFF. CDR3 nucleotides: TGCGCCAGCAGCCAAATCCGTTGGGGACAACAGAAGAATGAAAAACTGTTTTTT.

This chain uses TRBV7-2 with TRBJ1-6, with a weak D call TRBD1 (5 bases). The CDR3 loop spans 17 amino acids. Trimming left V 1 base short and J 7 bases short, with 17 bases between. Germline CDR1 and CDR2: SGHTA and FQGNSA. The CDR3 sequence is CASSLGGRIGVNSPLHF. The CDR3 DNA reads as TGTGCCAGCAGCTTAGGGGGAAGGATAGGGGTAAATTCACCCCTCCACTTT.

The V gene is TRBV5-4, the J gene TRBJ1-2, with 8 positions matching TRBD1. Germline V gene lookup returns CDR1 SGHNT and CDR2 YYREEE (reference sequence). The ends lost 4 bases at V and 4 bases at J; junction bases unmatched: 6. The CDR3 has 14 amino acids. The chain's CDR3 is CASSGSGGIYGYTF. CDR3 in DNA: TGTGCCAGCAGCGGATCAGGGGGCATCTATGGCTACACCTTC. The full variable domain, its missing parts supplied by reference TRBV5-4 and TRBJ1-2, is ETGVTQSPTHLIKTRGQQVTLRCSSQSGHNTVSWYQQALGQGPQFIFQYYREEENGRGNFPPRFSGLQFPNYSSELNVNALELDDSALYLCASSGSGGIYGYTFGSGTRLTVV.

The chain links TRBV2 to TRBJ2-5; possibly TRBD2 for D (7 bases). Germline CDR1 reads SNHLY; CDR2 reads FYNNEI. Between the trimmed V and J ends, which lost 7 bases and 4 bases, there was a span of 22 bases. The CDR3 consists of 16 residues. The CDR3 DNA sequence: TGTGCCAGCAAGGGGCACGCGGGGGCCCCCCCAGAGACCCAGTACTTC. Residues: CASKGHAGAPPETQYF.

This sequence joins TRBV6-5 and TRBJ2-2, with 8 bases aligning to TRBD2. The CDR3 loop spans 16 amino acids. Unmatched junction bases numbered 6, after V lost 2 bases and J lost 4 bases. Germline CDR1 MNHEY, CDR2 SVGAGI. The CDR3 DNA reads as TGTGCCAGCAGTTACGGGGGGACTAGTCCCACCGGGGAGCTGTTTTTT. It yields the protein CASSYGGTSPTGELFF.

This sequence joins TRBV4-1 and TRBJ2-7; D remains unclear. The V end lost 2 bases, the J end lost 4 bases, and 24 bases lay between the germline ends. Germline values: CDR1 MGHRA, CDR2 YSYEKL. This CDR3 is 18 amino acids long. This CDR3 is CASSQLGPVVSAEYEQYF. CDR3 bases: TGCGCCAGCAGCCAATTAGGCCCCGTCGTGAGTGCGGAATACGAGCAGTACTTC.

The chain employs TRBV6-5 and TRBJ1-1; D gene uncertain. From germline, CDR1 is MNHEY and CDR2 SVGAGI. Trimming left V 0 bases short and J 0 bases short, with 5 bases between. The CDR3 length is 14 residues. This chain's CDR3 is CASSYSRMNTEAFF. In DNA form, the CDR3 reads TGTGCCAGCAGTTACTCGAGAATGAACACTGAAGCTTTCTTT.

This clone occurred once. The sample holds other DNA sequences that translate to the same CDR3. The V gene is TRBV5-1, the J gene TRBJ2-7; a weak D match, TRBD2 (7 bases). The V end was cut by 0 bases, the J end by 4 bases, with 8 bases between. Germline CDR1 reads SGHRS; CDR2 reads YFSETQ. The CDR3 totals 13 residues. The CDR3 DNA follows: TGCGCCAGCAGCTTGGAGGGGGGGTACGAGCAGTACTTC. It encodes CASSLEGGYEQYF.

As regards this clone: This specimen includes other DNA sequences encoding the same CDR3. The chain recombines TRBV19 with TRBJ1-5, with 9 bases that match TRBD1. Per germline, CDR1 LNHDA and CDR2 SQIVND (reference sequence). V trimming: 8 bases; J trimming: 2 bases; junction bases outside the gene matches: 1. The CDR3 extends over 13 amino acids. The CDR3 bases are TGTGCCAGTCGGGACAGGGGCAATCAGCCCCAGCATTTT. Its protein product is CASRDRGNQPQHF.

The chain combines TRBV25-1 with TRBJ1-4; TRBD1 matches at 7 bases. V trimming: 0 bases; J trimming: 7 bases; junction bases outside the gene matches: 5. Germline CDR1 is MGHDK and CDR2 is SYGVNS. The CDR3 consists of 15 residues. DNA of the CDR3: TGTGCCAGCAGTGAATATTTGACAGGGAGTGAAAAACTGTTTTTT. Its translation is CASSEYLTGSEKLFF. Full variable domain (rest looked up from reference TRBV25-1 and TRBJ1-4): EADIYQTPRYLVIGTGKKITLECSQTMGHDKMYWYQQDPGMELHLIHYSYGVNSTEKGDLSSESTVSRIRTEHFPLTLESARPSHTSQYLCASSEYLTGSEKLFFGSGTQLSVL.

This sequence joins TRBV2 and TRBJ2-3, with D possibly being TRBD1 (5 bases). Trimming stripped 5 bases from V and 2 bases from J, with 11 bases between. The CDR3 has 14 amino acids. CDR1 SNHLY and CDR2 FYNNEI come from the germline V gene. The DNA of the CDR3 is TGTGCCAGCAGTTCAGACAGTAACACAGATACGCAGTATTTT. Its translation is CASSSDSNTDTQYF.

The CDR3 protein is CACRTGTNQETQYF. In nucleotides, the CDR3 is TGCGCCTGCCGGACAGGGACTAATCAAGAGACCCAGTACTTC. The chain joins TRBV10-2 to TRBJ2-5; D is possibly TRBD1 (8 bases). V dropped 11 bases and J dropped 2 bases, with 18 bases sitting between them. CDR3 length: 14 amino acids. Germline V gives CDR1 WSHSY, CDR2 SAAADI.

CDR3: CSVDKTSAYEQYF. As DNA, the CDR3 is TGCAGCGTTGACAAAACTAGCGCCTACGAGCAGTACTTC. The chain is built from TRBV29-1 and TRBJ2-7; TRBD2 matches 7 bases. Germline loops: CDR1 SQVTM, CDR2 ANQGSEA. V dropped 3 bases and J dropped 2; count of bases not matched to a gene: 4. The CDR3 consists of 13 residues.

The chain has TRBV12-3 or TRBV12-4 and TRBJ1-2; D gene unclear. Between the trimmed V and J ends, which lost 6 bases and 4 bases, there was a span of 12 bases. The CDR3 length is 13 residues. CDR3: CASSSTAVYGYTF. The DNA of the CDR3 is TGTGCCAGCAGCTCTACAGCTGTCTATGGCTACACCTTC.

V is TRBV15 and J is TRBJ2-1, with 8 bases that match TRBD2. The CDR3 sequence is 15 residues long. With 0 bases clipped from V and 7 bases from J, the junction kept 5 bases outside the gene matches. The germline CDR1 and CDR2 sequences are LNHNV and YYDKDF (reference sequence). The CDR3 DNA reads TGTGCCACCAGCAGAGATCTTACTAGCGGAAATGAGCAGTTCTTC. This sequence encodes CATSRDLTSGNEQFF.

The V gene is TRBV18, the J gene TRBJ1-1, with 11 bases that match TRBD1. CDR3 length equals 13 residues. Per the germline V gene, CDR1 is KGHSH and CDR2 is LQKENI. V gave up 6 bases and J gave up 5 bases; unmatched junction bases: 2. As DNA, the CDR3 is TGTGCCAGCTCGGACAGGGGGCAAACTGAAGCTTTCTTT. This encodes CASSDRGQTEAFF.

The V and J genes are TRBV12-3 or TRBV12-4 and TRBJ1-5; D gene ambiguous. V lost 1 base and J lost 11, with 12 bases in between. This CDR3 is 13 amino acids long. The CDR3 sequence is CASSLGAIGAQHF. Here the CDR3 DNA reads TGTGCCAGCAGTTTAGGGGCTATCGGGGCCCAGCATTTT.

The chain carries TRBV5-6 and TRBJ2-5, with a tentative D call TRBD1 (6 bases). The CDR3 is made up of 16 amino acids. Looked up from germline, CDR1 is SGHDT and CDR2 is YYEEEE. V lost 5 bases to trimming and J lost 0 bases, with 17 bases between them. The CDR3 DNA sequence: TGTGCCAGCAGGGGACCACAGGGAGAGTACCAAGAGACCCAGTACTTC. This sequence encodes CASRGPQGEYQETQYF. Variable domain in full (rest from reference TRBV5-6 and TRBJ2-5): DAGVTQSPTHLIKTRGQQVTLRCSPKSGHDTVSWYQQALGQGPQFIFQYYEEEERQRGNFPDRFSGHQFPNYSSELNVNALLLGDSALYLCASRGPQGEYQETQYFGPGTRLLVL.

The V and J genes are TRBV14 and TRBJ2-7; D is unclear. The germline V gene has CDR1 SGHDN and CDR2 FVKESK. The CDR3 is 12 residues long. V lost 2 bases and J 4 bases, leaving 6 bases between the germline ends. The CDR3 sequence: CASSQFPYEQYF. DNA of the CDR3: TGTGCCAGCAGCCAATTCCCTTACGAGCAGTACTTC.

The chain carries TRBV19 and TRBJ1-5, with D possibly being TRBD1 (5 bases). Trimming stripped 3 bases from V and 4 bases from J, with 10 bases between. This CDR3 is built from 14 residues. Germline V gene lookup returns CDR1 LNHDA and CDR2 SQIVND (reference sequence). The CDR3 spells CASSMWTRNQPQHF. As DNA, the CDR3 is TGTGCCAGTAGTATGTGGACAAGAAATCAGCCCCAGCATTTT.